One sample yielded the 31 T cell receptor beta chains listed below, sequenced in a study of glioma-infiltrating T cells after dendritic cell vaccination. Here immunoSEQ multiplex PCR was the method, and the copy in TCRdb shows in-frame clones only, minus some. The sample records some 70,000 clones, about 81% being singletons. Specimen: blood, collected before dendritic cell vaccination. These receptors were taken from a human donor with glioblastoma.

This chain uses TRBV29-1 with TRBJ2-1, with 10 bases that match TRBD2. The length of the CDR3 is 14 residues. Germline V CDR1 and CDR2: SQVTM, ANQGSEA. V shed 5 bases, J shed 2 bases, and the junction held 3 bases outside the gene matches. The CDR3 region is CSVLGLATYNEQFF. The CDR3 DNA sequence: TGCAGCGTTTTGGGACTAGCGACCTACAATGAGCAGTTCTTC.

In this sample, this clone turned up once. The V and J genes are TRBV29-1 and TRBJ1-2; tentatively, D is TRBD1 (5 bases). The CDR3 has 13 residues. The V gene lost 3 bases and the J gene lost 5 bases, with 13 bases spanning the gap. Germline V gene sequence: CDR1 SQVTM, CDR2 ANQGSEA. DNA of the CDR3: TGCAGCGTTGACACGCAGGGTTGGTATGGCTACACCTTC. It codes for CSVDTQGWYGYTF.

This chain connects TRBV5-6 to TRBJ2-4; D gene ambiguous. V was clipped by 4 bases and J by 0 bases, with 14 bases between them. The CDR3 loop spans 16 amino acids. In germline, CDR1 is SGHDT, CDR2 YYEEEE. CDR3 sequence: CASSHLEQLAKNIQYF. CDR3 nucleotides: TGTGCCAGCAGCCACCTGGAGCAGCTAGCCAAAAACATTCAGTACTTC.

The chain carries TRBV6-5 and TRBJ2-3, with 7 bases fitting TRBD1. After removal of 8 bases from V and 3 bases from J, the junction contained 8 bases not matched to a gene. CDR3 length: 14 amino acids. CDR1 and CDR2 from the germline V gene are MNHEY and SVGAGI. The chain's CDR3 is CASAKDRWTDTQYF. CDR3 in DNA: TGTGCCAGCGCCAAGGACAGGTGGACAGATACGCAGTATTTT.

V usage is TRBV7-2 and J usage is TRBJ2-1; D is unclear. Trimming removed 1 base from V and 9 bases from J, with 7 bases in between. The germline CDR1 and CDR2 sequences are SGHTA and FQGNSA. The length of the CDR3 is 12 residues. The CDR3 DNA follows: TGTGCCAGCAGCTTAGTGTTTCGTGAGCAGTTCTTC. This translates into CASSLVFREQFF. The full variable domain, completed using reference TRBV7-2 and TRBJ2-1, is GAGVSQSPSNKVTEKGKDVELRCDPISGHTALYWYRQSLGQGLEFLIYFQGNSAPDKSGLPSDRFSAERTGGSVSTLTIQRTQQEDSAVYLCASSLVFREQFFGPGTRLTVL.

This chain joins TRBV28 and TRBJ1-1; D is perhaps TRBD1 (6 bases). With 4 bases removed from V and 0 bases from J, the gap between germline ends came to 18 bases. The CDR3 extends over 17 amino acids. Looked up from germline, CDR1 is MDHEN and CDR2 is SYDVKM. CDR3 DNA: TGTGCCAGCAGTTCCCCCGACAGGTATGATGTGAACACTGAAGCTTTCTTT. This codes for CASSSPDRYDVNTEAFF.

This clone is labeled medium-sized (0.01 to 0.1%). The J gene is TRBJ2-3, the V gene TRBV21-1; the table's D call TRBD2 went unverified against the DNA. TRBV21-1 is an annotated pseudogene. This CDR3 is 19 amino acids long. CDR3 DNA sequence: TGTGCCAGCAGCAAAAATGGGCGGTTAGCGGGAAAAGGGGCAGATACGCAGTATTTT. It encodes CASSKNGRLAGKGADTQYF.

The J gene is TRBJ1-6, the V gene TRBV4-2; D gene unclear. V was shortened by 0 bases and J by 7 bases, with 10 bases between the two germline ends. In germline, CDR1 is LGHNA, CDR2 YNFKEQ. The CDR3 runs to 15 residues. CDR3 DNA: TGTGCCAGCAGCCAAGATACCAGTCTCAATTCACCCCTCCACTTT. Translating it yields CASSQDTSLNSPLHF.

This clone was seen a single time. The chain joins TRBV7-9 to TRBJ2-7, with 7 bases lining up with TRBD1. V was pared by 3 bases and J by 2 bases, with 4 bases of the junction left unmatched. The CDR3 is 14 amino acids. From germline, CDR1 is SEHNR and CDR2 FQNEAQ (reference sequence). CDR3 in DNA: TGTGCCAGCAGCTTGGACAGGATTACCTACGAGCAGTACTTC. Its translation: CASSLDRITYEQYF.

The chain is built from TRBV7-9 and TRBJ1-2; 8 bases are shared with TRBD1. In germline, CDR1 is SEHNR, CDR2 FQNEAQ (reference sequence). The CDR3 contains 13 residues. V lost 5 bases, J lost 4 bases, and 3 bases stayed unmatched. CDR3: CASSVTGGYGYTF. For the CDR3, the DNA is TGTGCCAGCAGCGTCACAGGGGGCTATGGCTACACCTTC.

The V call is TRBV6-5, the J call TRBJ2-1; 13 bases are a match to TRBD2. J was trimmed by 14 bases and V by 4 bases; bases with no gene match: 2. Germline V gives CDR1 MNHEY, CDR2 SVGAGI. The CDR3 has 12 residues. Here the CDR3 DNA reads TGTGCCAGCAGTTCGACTAGCGGGGGGAAGTTCTTC. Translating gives CASSSTSGGKFF.

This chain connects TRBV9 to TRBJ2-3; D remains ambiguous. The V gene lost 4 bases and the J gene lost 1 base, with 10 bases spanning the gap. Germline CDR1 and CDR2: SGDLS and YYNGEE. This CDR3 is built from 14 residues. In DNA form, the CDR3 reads TGTGCCAGCAGCCCCAGTCCCGGCACAGATACGCAGTATTTT. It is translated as CASSPSPGTDTQYF.

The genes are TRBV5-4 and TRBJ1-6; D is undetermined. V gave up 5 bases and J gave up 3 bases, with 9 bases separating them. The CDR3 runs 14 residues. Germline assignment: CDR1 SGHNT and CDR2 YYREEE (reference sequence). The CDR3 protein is CASSTSNYNSPLHF. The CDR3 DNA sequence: TGTGCCAGCAGTACCAGTAACTATAATTCACCCCTCCACTTT.

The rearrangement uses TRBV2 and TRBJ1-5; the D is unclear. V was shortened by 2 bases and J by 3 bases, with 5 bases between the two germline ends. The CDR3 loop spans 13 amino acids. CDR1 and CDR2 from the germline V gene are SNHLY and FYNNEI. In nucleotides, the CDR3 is TGTGCCAGCAGTGAACAGATCAATCAGCCCCAGCATTTT. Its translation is CASSEQINQPQHF.

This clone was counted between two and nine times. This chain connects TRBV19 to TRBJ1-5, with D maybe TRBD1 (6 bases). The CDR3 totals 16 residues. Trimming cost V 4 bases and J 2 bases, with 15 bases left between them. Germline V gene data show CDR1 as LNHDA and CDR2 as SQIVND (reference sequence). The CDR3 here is CASSKRQGPGNQPQHF. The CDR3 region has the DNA TGTGCCAGTAGTAAGCGCCAGGGGCCCGGCAATCAGCCCCAGCATTTT.

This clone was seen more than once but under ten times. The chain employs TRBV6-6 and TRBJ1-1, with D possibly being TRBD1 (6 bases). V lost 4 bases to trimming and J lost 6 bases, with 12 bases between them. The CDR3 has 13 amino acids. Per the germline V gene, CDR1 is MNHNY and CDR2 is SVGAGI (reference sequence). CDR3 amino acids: CASSFRQVPEAFF. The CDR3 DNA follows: TGTGCCAGCAGTTTTCGACAGGTCCCTGAAGCTTTCTTT.

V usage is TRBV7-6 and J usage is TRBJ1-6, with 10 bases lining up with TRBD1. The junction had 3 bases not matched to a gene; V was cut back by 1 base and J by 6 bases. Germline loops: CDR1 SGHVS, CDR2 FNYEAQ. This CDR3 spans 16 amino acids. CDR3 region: CASSLGGQGPNSPLHF. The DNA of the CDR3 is TGTGCCAGCAGCTTAGGGGGACAGGGGCCTAATTCACCCCTCCACTTT.

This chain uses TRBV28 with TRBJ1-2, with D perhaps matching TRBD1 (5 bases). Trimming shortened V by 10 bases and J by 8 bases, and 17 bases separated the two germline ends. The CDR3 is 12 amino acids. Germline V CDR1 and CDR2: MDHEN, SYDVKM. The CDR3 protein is CATGLRAVGYTF. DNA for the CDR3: TGTGCCACCGGGCTCAGGGCCGTCGGCTACACCTTC.

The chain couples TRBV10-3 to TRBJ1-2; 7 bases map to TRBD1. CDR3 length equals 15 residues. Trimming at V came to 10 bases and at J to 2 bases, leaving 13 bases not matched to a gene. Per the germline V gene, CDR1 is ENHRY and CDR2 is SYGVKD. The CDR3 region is CASSHIDRENYGYTF. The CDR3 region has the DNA TGTGCCAGCAGCCATATTGACAGGGAGAACTATGGCTACACCTTC.

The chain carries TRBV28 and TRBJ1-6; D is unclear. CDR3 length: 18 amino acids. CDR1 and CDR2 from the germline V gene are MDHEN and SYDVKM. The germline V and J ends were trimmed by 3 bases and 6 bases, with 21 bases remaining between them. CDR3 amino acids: CASSLTPGRPPVNSPLHF. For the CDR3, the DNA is TGTGCCAGCAGTTTGACTCCTGGTCGTCCTCCAGTTAATTCACCCCTCCACTTT.

The CDR3 loop is CASSLWGRGATDTQYF. The DNA of the CDR3 is TGTGCCAGCAGCTTGTGGGGGAGGGGGGCGACAGATACGCAGTATTTT. The genes are TRBV7-9 and TRBJ2-3, with D maybe TRBD2 (7 bases). The CDR3 consists of 16 residues. Germline CDR1 SEHNR, CDR2 FQNEAQ (reference sequence). V lost 3 bases and J lost 3, with 16 bases in between. Complete variable domain (other parts from reference TRBV7-9 and TRBJ2-3): DTGVSQNPRHKITKRGQNVTFRCDPISEHNRLYWYRQTLGQGPEFLTYFQNEAQLEKSRLLSDRFSAERPKGSFSTLEIQRTEQGDSAMYLCASSLWGRGATDTQYFGPGTRLTVL.

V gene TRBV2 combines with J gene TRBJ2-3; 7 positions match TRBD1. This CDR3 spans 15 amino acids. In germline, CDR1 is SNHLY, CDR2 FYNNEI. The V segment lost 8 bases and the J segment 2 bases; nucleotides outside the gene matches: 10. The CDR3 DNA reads TGTGCCAGCGCCAACCGGGACAGATACACAGATACGCAGTATTTT. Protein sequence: CASANRDRYTDTQYF.

This CDR3 reads CASSLAPGNEQFF. The CDR3 DNA reads TGTGCCAGCAGTCTTGCGCCCGGCAATGAGCAGTTCTTC. This chain uses TRBV6-6 with TRBJ2-1; D ambiguous. V lost 5 bases and J 6 bases, leaving 11 bases between the germline ends. From germline, CDR1 is MNHNY and CDR2 SVGAGI (reference sequence). The CDR3 length is 13 residues.

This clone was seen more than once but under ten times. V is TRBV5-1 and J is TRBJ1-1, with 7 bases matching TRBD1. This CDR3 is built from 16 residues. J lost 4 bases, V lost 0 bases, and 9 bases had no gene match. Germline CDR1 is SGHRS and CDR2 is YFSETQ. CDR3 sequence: CASSLVLRGQGTEAFF. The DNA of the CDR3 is TGCGCCAGCAGCTTGGTTCTGAGGGGGCAGGGCACTGAAGCTTTCTTT.

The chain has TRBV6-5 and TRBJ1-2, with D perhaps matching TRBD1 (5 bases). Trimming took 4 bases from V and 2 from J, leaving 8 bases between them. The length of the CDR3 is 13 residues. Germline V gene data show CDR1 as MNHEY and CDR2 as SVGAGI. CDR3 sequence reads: CASSWGVNYGYTF. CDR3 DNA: TGTGCCAGCAGTTGGGGGGTAAACTATGGCTACACCTTC.

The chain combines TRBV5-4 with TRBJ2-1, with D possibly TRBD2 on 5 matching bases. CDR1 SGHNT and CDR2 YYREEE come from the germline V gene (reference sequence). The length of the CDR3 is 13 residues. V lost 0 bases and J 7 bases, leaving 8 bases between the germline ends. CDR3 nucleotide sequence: TGTGCCAGCAGCTTGGGGCGCGGGAATGAGCAGTTCTTC. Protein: CASSLGRGNEQFF.

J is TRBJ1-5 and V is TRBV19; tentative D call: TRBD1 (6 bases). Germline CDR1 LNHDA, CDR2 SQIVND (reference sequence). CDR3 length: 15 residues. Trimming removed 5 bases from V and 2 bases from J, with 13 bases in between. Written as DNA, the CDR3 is TGTGCCAGTAGTCGTGGGGGGGCCCGCAATCAGCCCCAGCATTTT. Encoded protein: CASSRGGARNQPQHF.

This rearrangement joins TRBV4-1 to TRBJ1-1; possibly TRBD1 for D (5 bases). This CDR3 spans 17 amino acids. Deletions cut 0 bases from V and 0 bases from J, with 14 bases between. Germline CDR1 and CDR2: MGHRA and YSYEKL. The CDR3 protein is CASSQEGTGVLNTEAFF. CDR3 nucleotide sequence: TGCGCCAGCAGCCAAGAAGGTACGGGGGTATTGAACACTGAAGCTTTCTTT.

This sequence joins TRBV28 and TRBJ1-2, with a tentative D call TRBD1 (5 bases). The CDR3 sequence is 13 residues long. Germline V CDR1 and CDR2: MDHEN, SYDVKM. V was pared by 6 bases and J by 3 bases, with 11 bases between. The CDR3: CASSLRVHYGYTF. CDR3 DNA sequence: TGTGCCAGCAGCCTCAGGGTTCACTATGGCTACACCTTC.

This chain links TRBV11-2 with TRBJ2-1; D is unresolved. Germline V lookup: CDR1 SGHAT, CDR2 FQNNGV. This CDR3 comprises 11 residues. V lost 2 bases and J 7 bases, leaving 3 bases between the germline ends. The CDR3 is CASSLQNEQFF. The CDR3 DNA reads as TGTGCCAGCAGCTTACAGAATGAGCAGTTCTTC.

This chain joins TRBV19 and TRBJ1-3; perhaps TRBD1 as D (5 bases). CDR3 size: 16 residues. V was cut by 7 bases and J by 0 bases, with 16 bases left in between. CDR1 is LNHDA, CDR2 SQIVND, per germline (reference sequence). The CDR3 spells CASKAGTVVSGNTIYF. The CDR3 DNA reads TGTGCCAGTAAGGCGGGGACGGTAGTCTCTGGAAACACCATATATTTT.